The rows below give T cell receptor beta chains drawn from one sample of a study of blood T cell repertoires in COVID-19. Assay used: immunoSEQ multiplex PCR; TCRdb lists only in-frame clones, some missing. Seen here are roughly 250,000 clones, approximately 86% observed once, and the top ten hold around 6%. The sample was peripheral blood. The receptors derive from a human donor in a cohort sampled during active COVID-19. The CDR3 runs from the conserved cysteine through the conserved F or W. A D gene is named only where the DNA matches it firmly. Rows give clone size only sometimes, using once, few, many, or a class for an expanded clone.

len	abundance	d_gene	j_gene	v_gene	CDR3aa	CDR3nt
15	-	TRBD1	TRBJ2-1	TRBV6-5	CASSQGQVGYNEQFF	TGTGCCAGCAGCCAGGGACAGGTCGGCTACAATGAGCAGTTCTTC
14	-	TRBD2	TRBJ2-1	TRBV3-1/TRBV3-2	CASSQDLSGDEQFF	TGTGCCAGCAGCCAAGATCTAAGCGGGGATGAGCAGTTCTTC
15	-	TRBD1	TRBJ1-1	TRBV19	CASSDRAGADTEAFF	TGTGCCAGTAGCGACAGGGCCGGAGCGGACACTGAAGCTTTCTTT
12	-	-	TRBJ2-2	TRBV10-1	CASSEGPGELFF	TGCGCCAGCAGTGAGGGCCCCGGGGAGCTGTTTTTT
18	-	TRBD2	TRBJ2-3	TRBV3-1/TRBV3-2	CASSTRGSGGPSTDTQYF	TGTGCCAGCAGCACCCGGGGTAGCGGGGGGCCCTCCACAGATACGCAGTATTTT
15	-	TRBD2	TRBJ2-7	TRBV7-9	CASSSTSGRSYEQYF	TGTGCCAGCAGTTCTACTAGCGGGAGGTCCTACGAGCAGTACTTC
19	-	-	TRBJ2-1	TRBV6-4	CASSDSIGLRPFSYNEQFF	TGTGCCAGCAGTGACTCGATTGGACTGCGGCCCTTCTCCTACAATGAGCAGTTCTTC
13	once	TRBD1	TRBJ1-1	TRBV6-5	CASSITGETEAFF	TGTGCCAGCAGTATCACAGGGGAAACTGAAGCTTTCTTT
12	-	-	TRBJ2-7	TRBV3-1/TRBV3-2	CASSQEFSGQYF	TGTGCCAGCAGCCAAGAATTCTCGGGGCAGTACTTC
14	-	-	TRBJ1-4	TRBV6-5	CASTAGATNEKLFF	TGTGCCAGCACAGCGGGCGCAACTAATGAAAAACTGTTTTTT
19	-	TRBD2	TRBJ2-7	TRBV5-4	CASSLGTAGLAYPSYEQYF	TGTGCCAGCAGCTTGGGAACAGCGGGACTAGCGTACCCCTCCTACGAGCAGTACTTC
16	-	-	TRBJ2-7	TRBV7-3	CASSLARGSSSYEQYF	TGTGCCAGCAGCTTAGCCAGGGGCAGTAGCTCCTACGAGCAGTACTTC
16	many	TRBD1	TRBJ1-6	TRBV7-6	CASSRDPGQRVSPLHF	TGTGCCAGCAGCCGAGATCCGGGACAGCGGGTTTCACCCCTCCACTTT
15	-	-	TRBJ2-5	TRBV18	CASSPPQGMRETQYF	TGTGCCAGCTCACCACCTCAGGGGATGCGGGAGACCCAGTACTTC
14	-	-	TRBJ2-2	TRBV5-4	CASSTQLATGELFF	TGTGCCAGCAGCACGCAACTAGCAACCGGGGAGCTGTTTTTT
14	few	TRBD1	TRBJ1-2	TRBV5-1	CASSLGQGRYGYTF	TGCGCCAGCAGCTTGGGACAGGGACGCTATGGCTACACCTTC
16	-	TRBD1	TRBJ2-7	TRBV2	CASKEGKGQGSHEQYF	TGTGCCAGCAAGGAGGGGAAGGGACAGGGGTCCCACGAGCAGTACTTC
14	-	TRBD1	TRBJ1-1	TRBV10-3	CAISRTGGNTEAFF	TGTGCCATCAGCCGGACAGGGGGGAACACTGAAGCTTTCTTT